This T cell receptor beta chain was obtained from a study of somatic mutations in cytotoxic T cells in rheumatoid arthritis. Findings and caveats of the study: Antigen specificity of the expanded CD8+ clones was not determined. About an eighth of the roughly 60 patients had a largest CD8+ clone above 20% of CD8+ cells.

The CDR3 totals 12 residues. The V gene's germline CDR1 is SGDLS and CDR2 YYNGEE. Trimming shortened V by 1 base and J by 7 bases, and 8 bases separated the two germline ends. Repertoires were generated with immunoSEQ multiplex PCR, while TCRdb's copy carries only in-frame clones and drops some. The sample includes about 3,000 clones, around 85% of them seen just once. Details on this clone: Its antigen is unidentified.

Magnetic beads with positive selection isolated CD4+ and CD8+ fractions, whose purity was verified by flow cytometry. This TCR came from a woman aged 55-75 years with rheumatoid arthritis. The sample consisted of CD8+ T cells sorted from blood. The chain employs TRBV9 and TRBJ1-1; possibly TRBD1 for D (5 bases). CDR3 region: CASSVPGVEAFF. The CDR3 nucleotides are TGTGCCAGCAGCGTACCGGGGGTTGAAGCTTTCTTT. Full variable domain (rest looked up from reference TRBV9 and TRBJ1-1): DSGVTQTPKHLITATGQRVTLRCSPRSGDLSVYWYQQSLDQGLQFLIQYYNGEERAKGNILERFSAQQFPDLHSELNLSSLELGDSALYFCASSVPGVEAFFGQGTRLTVV.